The 25 T cell receptor beta chains reported below all come from one sample, sequenced in a study of PD-L1 blockade in urothelial cancer. Sequenced by immunoSEQ multiplex PCR; TCRdb stores in-frame clones only, minus some. The sample holds tens of thousands of clones; 60% to 85% are singletons and the top ten take around 3.6%. The material sequenced was PBMCs, taken around atezolizumab (anti-PD-L1) treatment. All receptors come from a man in his 70s with urothelial cancer.

The CDR3 coding sequence is TGTGCCAGCAGGACCGGGACTAGCGGGGGCAATGAGCAGTTCTTC. Protein product: CASRTGTSGGNEQFF. The V call is TRBV27, the J call TRBJ2-1; 14 positions match TRBD2. The V gene end was trimmed by 6 bases and the J gene end by 6 bases; junction bases not matched to a gene: 4. This CDR3 is 15 amino acids long. Germline V lookup: CDR1 MNHEY, CDR2 SMNVEV (reference sequence).

The V and J genes are TRBV11-2 and TRBJ2-3; a possible D gene is TRBD2 (6 bases). Germline CDR1 is SGHAT and CDR2 is FQNNGV. The CDR3 contains 15 residues. The ends were cut back, 3 bases at V and 1 base at J, with 11 bases in the middle. CDR3 protein: CASSFSGGGTDTQYF. The CDR3 nucleotides are TGTGCCAGCAGCTTTAGCGGTGGAGGCACAGATACGCAGTATTTT.

The chain links TRBV4-1 to TRBJ1-2; D unclear. The CDR3 length is 15 residues. Germline V gives CDR1 MGHRA, CDR2 YSYEKL. Trimming pared 1 base from V and 8 bases from J, leaving 17 bases between. CDR3 protein: CASSQVRRVLGGYTF. CDR3 bases: TGCGCCAGCAGCCAAGTAAGACGCGTCCTCGGGGGCTACACCTTC.

V and J are TRBV4-2 and TRBJ2-3; tentative D call: TRBD1 (5 bases). The CDR3 loop spans 16 amino acids. V lost 0 bases to trimming and J lost 4 bases, with 14 bases between them. Germline V gene sequence: CDR1 LGHNA, CDR2 YNFKEQ. CDR3 region: CASSQDNGLGPDTQYF. DNA for the CDR3: TGTGCCAGCAGCCAAGATAACGGCTTGGGGCCAGATACGCAGTATTTT.

A few counts support this clone. The chain is built from TRBV13 and TRBJ1-6; D remains ambiguous. V dropped 5 bases and J dropped 7 bases, with 6 bases sitting between them. Germline CDR1 is PRHDT and CDR2 is FYEKMQ (reference sequence). The CDR3 sequence is 12 residues long. CDR3 sequence (DNA): TGTGCCAGCAGCGGCCAGAATTCACCCCTCCACTTT. This sequence encodes CASSGQNSPLHF. The full variable domain, in which reference TRBV13 and TRBJ1-6 provide the parts outside the CDR3, is AAGVIQSPRHLIKEKRETATLKCYPIPRHDTVYWYQQGPGQDPQFLISFYEKMQSDKGSIPDRFSAQQFSDYHSELNMSSLELGDSALYFCASSGQNSPLHFGNGTRLTVT.

The V and J genes are TRBV9 and TRBJ2-7; 8 bases match TRBD2. This CDR3 spans 15 amino acids. CDR1 and CDR2 from the germline V gene are SGDLS and YYNGEE. V was pared by 4 bases and J by 2 bases, with 8 bases of the junction left unmatched. CDR3 nucleotides: TGTGCCAGCAGCCTGAAGCGGGAGCCGCCCTACGAGCAGTACTTC. This sequence encodes CASSLKREPPYEQYF.

The genes are TRBV4-3 and TRBJ2-2, with 10 bases identical to TRBD1. J lost 4 bases, V lost 0 bases, and 8 bases had no gene match. Per germline, CDR1 LGHNA and CDR2 YSLEER. CDR3 size: 18 residues. CDR3 residues: CASSQDMIGTGATGELFF. DNA of the CDR3: TGCGCCAGCAGCCAAGATATGATAGGGACAGGGGCCACCGGGGAGCTGTTTTTT.

V is TRBV5-1 and J is TRBJ2-2; 8 nucleotides align to TRBD1. Germline CDR1 reads SGHRS; CDR2 reads YFSETQ. The CDR3 has 17 amino acids. Losses at the gene ends were 4 bases for V and 0 bases for J; bases not matched to a gene: 8. The CDR3, as DNA: TGCGCCAGCAGCACACACAGGGGGACCTCGAACACCGGGGAGCTGTTTTTT. Its protein product is CASSTHRGTSNTGELFF. The full variable domain, rest sourced from reference TRBV5-1 and TRBJ2-2, is KAGVTQTPRYLIKTRGQQVTLSCSPISGHRSVSWYQQTPGQGLQFLFEYFSETQRNKGNFPGRFSGRQFSNSRSEMNVSTLELGDSALYLCASSTHRGTSNTGELFFGEGSRLTVL.

Comment on this clone: A read error may account for a junction end that differs from germline. The chain uses TRBV7-7 and TRBJ2-6; 7 nucleotides match TRBD2. The CDR3 sequence is 15 residues long. CDR1 and CDR2 (germline): SSHAT, FNYEAQ (reference sequence). CDR3: CASSRGSSGANVLTF. DNA for the CDR3: TGTGCTAGCAGCCGCGGGAGCTCTGGGGCCAACGTCCTGACTTTC.

In DNA form, the CDR3 reads TGTGCCAGCAGCTCTACAGGGAGTCAAGGCTACACCTTC. It encodes CASSSTGSQGYTF. The chain combines TRBV5-6 with TRBJ1-2, with D possibly TRBD1 on 6 matching bases. The CDR3 length is 13 residues. The germline V and J ends were trimmed by 3 bases and 8 bases, with 14 bases remaining between them. CDR1 SGHDT and CDR2 YYEEEE come from the germline V gene.

The genes are TRBV28 and TRBJ1-5, with 10 bases lining up with TRBD1. This CDR3 has 16 amino acids. Looked up from germline, CDR1 is MDHEN and CDR2 is SYDVKM. V dropped 7 bases and J dropped 3; count of bases not matched to a gene: 9. CDR3 amino acids: CASTLWTGGVNQPQHF. The DNA of the CDR3 is TGTGCCAGCACCCTCTGGACAGGGGGAGTCAATCAGCCCCAGCATTTT.

The chain is built from TRBV28 and TRBJ2-3; 7 nucleotides agree with TRBD2. V lost 6 bases to trimming and J lost 2 bases; unmatched junction nucleotides: 5. Germline CDR1 is MDHEN and CDR2 is SYDVKM. The CDR3 contains 14 residues. The chain's CDR3 is CASSPTSLTDTQYF. CDR3 bases: TGTGCCAGCAGCCCGACTAGCCTCACAGATACGCAGTATTTT. Full variable domain (rest looked up from reference TRBV28 and TRBJ2-3): DVKVTQSSRYLVKRTGEKVFLECVQDMDHENMFWYRQDPGLGLRLIYFSYDVKMKEKGDIPEGYSVSREKKERFSLILESASTNQTSMYLCASSPTSLTDTQYFGPGTRLTVL.

This chain links TRBV6-5 with TRBJ1-1; no clear D. Germline-derived CDR1 and CDR2 are MNHEY and SVGAGI. V lost 6 bases, J lost 0 bases, and 5 bases lay in between. The CDR3 totals 12 residues. DNA for the CDR3: TGTGCCAGCAGGGCTTTGAACACTGAAGCTTTCTTT. This encodes CASRALNTEAFF.

The rearrangement joins TRBV4-3 to TRBJ2-1, with 8 bases identical to TRBD2. Germline V CDR1 and CDR2: LGHNA, YSLEER. The CDR3 has 17 residues. The J segment lost 8 bases and the V segment lost 0 bases, leaving 12 bases of the junction unmatched. The CDR3 region has the DNA TGCGCCAGCAGCCAAGATTTCCGGGGGGGCCGTATTGATGAGCAGTTCTTC. Encoded protein: CASSQDFRGGRIDEQFF.

In the case of this clone: One junction end disagrees with the germline gene, perhaps due to a read error. The CDR3 spells CANSLEAGLNTGELFF. CDR3 DNA: TGCGCCAACAGCTTGGAGGCAGGGCTTAACACCGGGGAGCTGTTTTTT. The J gene is TRBJ2-2, the V gene TRBV5-1, with D perhaps matching TRBD1 or TRBD2 (5 bases each). The CDR3 extends over 16 amino acids. CDR1 SGHRS and CDR2 YFSETQ come from the germline V gene.

This chain links TRBV15 with TRBJ1-4; 8 bases are a match to TRBD1. The junction had 12 bases not matched to a gene; V was cut back by 0 bases and J by 6 bases. This CDR3 has 18 residues. CDR1 is LNHNV, CDR2 YYDKDF, per germline (reference sequence). In DNA form, the CDR3 reads TGTGCCACCAGCAGAGAGGGCCCCCAGGGGGCGCTTTATGAAAAACTGTTTTTT. Translated: CATSREGPQGALYEKLFF.

The rearrangement joins TRBV18 to TRBJ2-7; tentative D call: TRBD1 (5 bases). The germline V and J ends were trimmed by 2 bases and 4 bases, with 15 bases remaining between them. CDR1 is KGHSH and CDR2 is LQKENI in the germline V gene. CDR3 size: 15 residues. CDR3 DNA: TGTGCCAGCTCACCATATCAGGGTCAAGGGTACGAGCAGTACTTC. This translates into CASSPYQGQGYEQYF.

The chain links TRBV6-5 to TRBJ2-3, with D possibly TRBD2 on 5 matching bases. The CDR3 runs 14 residues. Trimming removed 5 bases at V and 2 bases at J, with 11 bases between. Germline CDR1 and CDR2: MNHEY and SVGAGI. CDR3 sequence: CASSDRTPTDTQYF. CDR3 bases: TGTGCCAGCAGTGACCGGACTCCCACAGATACGCAGTATTTT.

V and J are TRBV4-2 and TRBJ2-1, with no clear D. Germline CDR1 reads LGHNA; CDR2 reads YNFKEQ. CDR3 length: 13 amino acids. The germline V and J ends were trimmed by 0 bases and 9 bases, with 9 bases remaining between them. CDR3 sequence: CASSQEGVSEQFF. DNA of the CDR3: TGTGCCAGCAGCCAAGAGGGCGTTAGTGAGCAGTTCTTC.

This chain links TRBV9 with TRBJ2-2; no reliable D call. Trimming shortened V by 0 bases and J by 0 bases, and 9 bases separated the two germline ends. The germline V gene has CDR1 SGDLS and CDR2 YYNGEE. The CDR3 extends over 16 amino acids. CDR3 residues: CASSVGGNPNTGELFF. In nucleotides, the CDR3 is TGTGCCAGCAGCGTAGGCGGCAACCCGAACACCGGGGAGCTGTTTTTT.

The chain employs TRBV5-1 and TRBJ2-2; TRBD1 matches at 7 bases. The CDR3 runs 18 residues. From germline, CDR1 is SGHRS and CDR2 YFSETQ. Trimming cost V 2 bases and J 3 bases; bases outside gene matches: 13. CDR3 DNA: TGCGCCAGCAGCTTATTACGCTCTGACAGGGATTACACCGGGGAGCTGTTTTTT. Encoded protein: CASSLLRSDRDYTGELFF.

This clone was seen a handful of times. V gene TRBV6-1 combines with J gene TRBJ1-6; no clear D. The CDR3 length is 15 residues. Trimming took 4 bases from V and 8 from J, leaving 15 bases between them. Germline V lookup: CDR1 MNHNS, CDR2 SASEGT. The CDR3 DNA is TGTGCCAGCAGTGGGAGGCCCCGTGGGGATTCACCCCTCCACTTT. It is translated as CASSGRPRGDSPLHF.

In its sample, this clone was seen a few times. V gene TRBV11-3 combines with J gene TRBJ2-7, with D tentatively TRBD1 (5 bases). Trimming removed 1 base at V and 7 bases at J, with 14 bases between. The CDR3 loop spans 14 amino acids. Germline CDR1 is SGHNT and CDR2 is YENEEA. DNA of the CDR3: TGTGCCAGCAGCTTAGCCGGCAGGGTGAGTGAGCAGTACTTC. Translated: CASSLAGRVSEQYF.

This clone was detected only once. CDR3 DNA sequence: TGTGCCAGCAGTTTATCGAGCAGGGGGTACAATGAGCAGTTCTTC. It specifies CASSLSSRGYNEQFF. This chain connects TRBV27 to TRBJ2-1; the match to TRBD1 covers 7 bases. After removal of 0 bases from V and 4 bases from J, the junction contained 3 bases not matched to a gene. CDR1 is MNHEY and CDR2 is SMNVEV in the germline V gene (reference sequence). This CDR3 has 15 amino acids.

The J gene is TRBJ1-3, the V gene TRBV6-5; no clear D gene. In germline, CDR1 is MNHEY, CDR2 SVGAGI. The V gene lost 8 bases and the J gene lost 2 bases, with 7 bases spanning the gap. The length of the CDR3 is 12 residues. The CDR3 nucleotides are TGTGCCAGCCGTACAGCTGGAAACACCATATATTTT. Translated: CASRTAGNTIYF.